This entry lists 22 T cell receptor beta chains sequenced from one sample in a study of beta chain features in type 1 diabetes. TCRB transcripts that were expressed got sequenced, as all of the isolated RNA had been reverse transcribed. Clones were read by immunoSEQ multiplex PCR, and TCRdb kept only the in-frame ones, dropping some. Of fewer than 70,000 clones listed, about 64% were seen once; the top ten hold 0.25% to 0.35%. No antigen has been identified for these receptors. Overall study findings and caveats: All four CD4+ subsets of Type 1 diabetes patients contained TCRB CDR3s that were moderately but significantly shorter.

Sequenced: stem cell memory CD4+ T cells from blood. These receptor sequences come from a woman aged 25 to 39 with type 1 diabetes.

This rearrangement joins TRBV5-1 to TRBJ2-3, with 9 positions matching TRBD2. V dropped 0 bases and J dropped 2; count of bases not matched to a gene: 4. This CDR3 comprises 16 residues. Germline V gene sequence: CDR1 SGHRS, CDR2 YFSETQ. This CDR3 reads CASSLVASGNTDTQYF. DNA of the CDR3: TGCGCCAGCAGCTTGGTGGCTAGCGGGAACACAGATACGCAGTATTTT.

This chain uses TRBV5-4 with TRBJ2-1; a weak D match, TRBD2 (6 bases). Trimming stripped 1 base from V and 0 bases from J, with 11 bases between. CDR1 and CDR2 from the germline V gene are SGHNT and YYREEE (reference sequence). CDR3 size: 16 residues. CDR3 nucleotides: TGTGCCAGCAGCTTGCAGGCGGGAAGCTCCTACAATGAGCAGTTCTTC. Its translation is CASSLQAGSSYNEQFF.

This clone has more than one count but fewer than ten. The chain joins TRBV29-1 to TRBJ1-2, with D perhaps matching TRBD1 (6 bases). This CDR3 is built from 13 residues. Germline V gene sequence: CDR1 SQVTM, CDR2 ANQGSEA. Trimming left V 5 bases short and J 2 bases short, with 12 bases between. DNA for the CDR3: TGCAGCGTTCTTCTACAGGGAAACTATGGCTACACCTTC. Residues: CSVLLQGNYGYTF.

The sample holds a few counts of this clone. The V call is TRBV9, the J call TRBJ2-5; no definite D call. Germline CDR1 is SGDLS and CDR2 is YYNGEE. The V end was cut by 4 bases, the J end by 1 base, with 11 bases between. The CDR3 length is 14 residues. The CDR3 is CASSIRLGQETQYF. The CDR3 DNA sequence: TGTGCCAGCAGCATACGACTCGGCCAAGAGACCCAGTACTTC.

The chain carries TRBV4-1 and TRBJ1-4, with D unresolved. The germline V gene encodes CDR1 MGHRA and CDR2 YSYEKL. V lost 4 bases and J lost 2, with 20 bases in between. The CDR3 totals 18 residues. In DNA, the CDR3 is TGCGCCAGCAGCCTCCTAGCGTCTTTGGGAGCTACTAATGAAAAACTGTTTTTT. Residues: CASSLLASLGATNEKLFF.

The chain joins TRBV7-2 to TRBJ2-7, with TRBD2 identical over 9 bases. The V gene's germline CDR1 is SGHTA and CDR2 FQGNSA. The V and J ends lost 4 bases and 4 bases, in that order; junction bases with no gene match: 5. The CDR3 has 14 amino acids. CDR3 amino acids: CASSSWTSEYEQYF. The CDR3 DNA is TGTGCCAGCAGCTCTTGGACTAGCGAGTACGAGCAGTACTTC.

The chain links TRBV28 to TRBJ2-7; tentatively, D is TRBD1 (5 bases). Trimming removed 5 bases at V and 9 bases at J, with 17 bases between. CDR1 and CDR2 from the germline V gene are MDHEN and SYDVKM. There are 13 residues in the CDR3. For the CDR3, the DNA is TGTGCCAGCAGTCCATCGGAAGGGGTCGGGCAGTACTTC. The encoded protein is CASSPSEGVGQYF.

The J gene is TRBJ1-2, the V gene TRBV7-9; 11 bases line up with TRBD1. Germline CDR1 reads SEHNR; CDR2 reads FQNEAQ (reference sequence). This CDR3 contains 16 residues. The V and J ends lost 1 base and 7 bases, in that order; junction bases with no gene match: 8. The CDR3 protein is CASSLEFGQGALGYTF. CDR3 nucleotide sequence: TGTGCCAGCAGCTTAGAGTTTGGACAGGGGGCGCTTGGCTACACCTTC.

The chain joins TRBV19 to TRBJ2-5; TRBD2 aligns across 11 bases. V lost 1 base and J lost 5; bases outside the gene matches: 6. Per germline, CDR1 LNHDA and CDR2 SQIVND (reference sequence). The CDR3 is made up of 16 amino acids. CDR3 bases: TGTGCCAGTAGTATAGGCCTAGCGGGAGGCCAGGAGACCCAGTACTTC. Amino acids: CASSIGLAGGQETQYF.

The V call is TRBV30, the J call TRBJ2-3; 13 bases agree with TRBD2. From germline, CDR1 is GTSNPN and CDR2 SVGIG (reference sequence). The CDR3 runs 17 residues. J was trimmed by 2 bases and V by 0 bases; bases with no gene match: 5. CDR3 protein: CAWSVAGTSGITDTQYF. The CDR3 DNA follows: TGTGCCTGGAGTGTAGCCGGGACTAGCGGGATCACAGATACGCAGTATTTT.

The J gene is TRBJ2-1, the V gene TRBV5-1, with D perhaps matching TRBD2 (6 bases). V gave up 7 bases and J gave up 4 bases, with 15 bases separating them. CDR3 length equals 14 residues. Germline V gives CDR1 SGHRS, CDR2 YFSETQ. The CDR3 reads CASGGGVAYNEQFF. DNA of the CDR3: TGCGCCAGCGGAGGAGGGGTCGCGTACAATGAGCAGTTCTTC.

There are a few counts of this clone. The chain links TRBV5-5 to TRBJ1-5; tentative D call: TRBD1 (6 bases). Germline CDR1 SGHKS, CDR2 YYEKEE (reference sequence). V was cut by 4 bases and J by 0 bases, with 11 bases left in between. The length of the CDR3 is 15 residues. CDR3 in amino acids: CASSMDRYSNQPQHF. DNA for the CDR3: TGTGCCAGCAGCATGGACAGATATAGCAATCAGCCCCAGCATTTT.

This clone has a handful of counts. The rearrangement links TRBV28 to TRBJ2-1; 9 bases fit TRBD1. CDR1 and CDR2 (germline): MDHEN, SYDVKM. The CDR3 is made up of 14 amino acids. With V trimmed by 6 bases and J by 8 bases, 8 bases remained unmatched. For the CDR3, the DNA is TGTGCCAGCAGAAGAGGGACAGGGTACGATGAGCAGTTCTTC. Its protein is CASRRGTGYDEQFF.

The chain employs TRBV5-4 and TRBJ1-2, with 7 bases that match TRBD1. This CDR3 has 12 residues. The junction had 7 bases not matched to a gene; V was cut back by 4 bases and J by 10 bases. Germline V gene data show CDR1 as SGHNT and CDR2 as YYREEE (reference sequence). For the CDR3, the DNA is TGTGCCAGCAGCCTAGTAGACAGGGACTACACCTTC. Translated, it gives CASSLVDRDYTF.

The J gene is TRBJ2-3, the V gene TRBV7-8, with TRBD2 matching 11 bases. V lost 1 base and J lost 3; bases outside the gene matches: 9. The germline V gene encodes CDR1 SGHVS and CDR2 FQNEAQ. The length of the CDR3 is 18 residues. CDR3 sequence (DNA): TGTGCCAGCAGCTTAGTTAGCGGGAGGGCTATGGGAACAGATACGCAGTATTTT. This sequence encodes CASSLVSGRAMGTDTQYF.

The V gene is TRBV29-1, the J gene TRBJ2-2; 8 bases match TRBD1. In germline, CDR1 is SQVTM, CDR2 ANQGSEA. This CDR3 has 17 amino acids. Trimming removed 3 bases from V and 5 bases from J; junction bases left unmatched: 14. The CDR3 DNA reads TGCAGCGTTGATTCAGGACAGGGAGTTATTAGGACCGGGGAGCTGTTTTTT. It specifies CSVDSGQGVIRTGELFF.

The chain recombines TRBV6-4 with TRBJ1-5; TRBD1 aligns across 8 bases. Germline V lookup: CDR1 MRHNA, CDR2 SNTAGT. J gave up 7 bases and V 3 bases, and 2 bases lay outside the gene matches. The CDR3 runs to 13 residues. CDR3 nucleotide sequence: TGTGCCAGCAGTGAGACAGGGGTGCAGCCCCAGCATTTT. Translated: CASSETGVQPQHF.

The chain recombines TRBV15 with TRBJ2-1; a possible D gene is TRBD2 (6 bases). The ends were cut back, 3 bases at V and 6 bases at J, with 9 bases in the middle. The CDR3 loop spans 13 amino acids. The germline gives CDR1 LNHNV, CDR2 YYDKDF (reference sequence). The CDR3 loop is CATSSTGVNEQFF. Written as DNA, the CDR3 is TGTGCCACCAGCAGTACGGGAGTCAATGAGCAGTTCTTC.

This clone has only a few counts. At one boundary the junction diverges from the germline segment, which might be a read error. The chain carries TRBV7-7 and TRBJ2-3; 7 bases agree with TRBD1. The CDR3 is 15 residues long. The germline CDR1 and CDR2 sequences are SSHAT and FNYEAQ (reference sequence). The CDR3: CASSHGQVGANTQYF. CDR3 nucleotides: TGTGCTAGCAGCCACGGACAGGTGGGAGCAAATACGCAGTATTTT.

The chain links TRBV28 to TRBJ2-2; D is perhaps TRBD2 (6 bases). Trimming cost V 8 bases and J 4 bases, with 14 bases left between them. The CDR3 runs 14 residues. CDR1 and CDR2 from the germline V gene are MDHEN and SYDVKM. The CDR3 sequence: CASFGAGTTGELFF. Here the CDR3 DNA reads TGTGCCAGCTTTGGGGCGGGGACCACCGGGGAGCTGTTTTTT.

Here the CDR3 reads CAMRRGRNTGELFF. In DNA form, the CDR3 reads TGTGCCATGAGGCGGGGGCGCAACACCGGGGAGCTGTTTTTT. V and J are TRBV19 and TRBJ2-2, with D perhaps TRBD2 (7 bases). The germline V gene encodes CDR1 LNHDA and CDR2 SQIVND (reference sequence). The CDR3 contains 14 residues. V lost 10 bases and J 2 bases, leaving 14 bases between the germline ends.

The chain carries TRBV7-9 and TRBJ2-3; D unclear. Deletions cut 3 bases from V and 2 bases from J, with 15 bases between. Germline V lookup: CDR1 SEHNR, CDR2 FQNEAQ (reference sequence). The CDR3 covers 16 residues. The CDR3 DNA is TGTGCCAGCAGCTTGCGGTCTAACCGTCTCACAGATACGCAGTATTTT. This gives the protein CASSLRSNRLTDTQYF.